This TCR beta chain was captured by sequencing in a study of blood T cell repertoires in COVID-19. TCRdb's table, derived via immunoSEQ multiplex PCR, lists solely in-frame clones and lacks some. Of roughly 220,000 clones in the sample, 80% to 90% were seen once. Only a few counts were recorded for this clone. The germline CDR1 and CDR2 sequences are LGHNA and YSLEER. This CDR3 is 17 amino acids long. V dropped 1 base and J dropped 2 bases, with 14 bases sitting between them. The receptor comes from a man under 40 with active or convalescent COVID-19. The sequencing input was peripheral blood. V usage is TRBV4-3 and J usage is TRBJ1-4; D is possibly TRBD1 (5 bases). For the CDR3, the DNA is TGCGCCAGCAGCCAAGCCCCAGGTGGGGCGACTAATGAAAAACTGTTTTTT. It yields the protein CASSQAPGGATNEKLFF.